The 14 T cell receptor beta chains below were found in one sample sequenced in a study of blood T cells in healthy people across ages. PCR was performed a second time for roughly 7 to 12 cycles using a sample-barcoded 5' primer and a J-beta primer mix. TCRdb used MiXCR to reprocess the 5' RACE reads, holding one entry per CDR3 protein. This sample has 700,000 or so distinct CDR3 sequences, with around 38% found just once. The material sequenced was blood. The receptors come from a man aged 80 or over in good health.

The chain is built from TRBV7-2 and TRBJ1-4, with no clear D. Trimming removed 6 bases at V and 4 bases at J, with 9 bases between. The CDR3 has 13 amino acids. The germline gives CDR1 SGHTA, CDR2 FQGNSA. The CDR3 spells CASSSPGNEKLFF. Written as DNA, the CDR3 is TGTGCCAGCAGTTCCCCGGGTAATGAAAAACTGTTTTTT.

This CDR3 is CASIRRAQGTDTQYF. In DNA, the CDR3 is TGTGCCAGCATTAGGAGGGCCCAGGGCACAGATACGCAGTATTTT. This chain connects TRBV12-3 or TRBV12-4 to TRBJ2-3, with D perhaps TRBD2 (6 bases). The CDR3 runs to 15 residues. V gave up 7 bases and J gave up 1 base, with 15 bases separating them.

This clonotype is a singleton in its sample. CDR3 region: CASSFIQSTGSGANVLTF. The CDR3 region has the DNA TGTGCCAGCAGTTTTATACAGAGTACTGGATCTGGGGCCAACGTCCTGACTTTC. This rearrangement joins TRBV7-3 to TRBJ2-6; D is uncertain. The V and J ends lost 6 bases and 1 base respectively, with 19 bases between them. The germline gives CDR1 SGHTA, CDR2 FQGTGA. The CDR3 has 18 residues.

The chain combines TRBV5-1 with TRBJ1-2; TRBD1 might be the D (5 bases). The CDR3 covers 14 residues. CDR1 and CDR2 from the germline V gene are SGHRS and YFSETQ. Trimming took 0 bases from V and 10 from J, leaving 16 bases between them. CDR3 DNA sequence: TGCGCCAGCAGCTTGGACGTCGGAGGGACTGACTACACCTTC. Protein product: CASSLDVGGTDYTF.

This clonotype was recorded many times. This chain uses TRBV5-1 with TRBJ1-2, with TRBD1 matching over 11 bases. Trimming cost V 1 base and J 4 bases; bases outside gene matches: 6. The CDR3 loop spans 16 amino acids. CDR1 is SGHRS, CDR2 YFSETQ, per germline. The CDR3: CASSLTADRGPYGYTF. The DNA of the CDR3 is TGCGCCAGCAGCTTGACGGCGGACAGGGGGCCCTATGGCTACACCTTC.

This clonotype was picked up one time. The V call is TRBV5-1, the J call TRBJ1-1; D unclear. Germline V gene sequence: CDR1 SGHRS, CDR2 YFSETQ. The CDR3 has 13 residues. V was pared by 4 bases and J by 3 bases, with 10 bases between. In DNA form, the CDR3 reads TGCGCCAGCAGCGTGATGGGAGACACTGAAGCTTTCTTT. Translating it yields CASSVMGDTEAFF.

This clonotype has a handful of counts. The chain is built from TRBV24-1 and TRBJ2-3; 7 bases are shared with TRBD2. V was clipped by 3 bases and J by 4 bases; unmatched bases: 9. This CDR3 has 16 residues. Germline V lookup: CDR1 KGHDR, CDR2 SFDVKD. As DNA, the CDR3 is TGTGCCACCAGTGATCCGCGAGCGGGGCCGGCAGATACGCAGTATTTT. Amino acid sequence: CATSDPRAGPADTQYF.

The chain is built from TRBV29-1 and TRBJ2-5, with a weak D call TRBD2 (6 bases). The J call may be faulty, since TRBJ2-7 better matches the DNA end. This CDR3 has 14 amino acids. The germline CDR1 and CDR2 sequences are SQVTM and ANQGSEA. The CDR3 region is CSVGPVGGGREQYF. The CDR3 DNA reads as TGCAGCGTGGGGCCCGTGGGGGGTGGTCGCGAGCAGTACTTC.

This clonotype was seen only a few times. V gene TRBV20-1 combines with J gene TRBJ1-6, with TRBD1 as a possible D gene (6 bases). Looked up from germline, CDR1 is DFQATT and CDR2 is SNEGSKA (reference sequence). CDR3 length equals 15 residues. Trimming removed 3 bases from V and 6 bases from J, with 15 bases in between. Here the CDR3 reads CSASSSGAVNSPLHF. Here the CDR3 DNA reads TGCAGTGCTAGTTCATCGGGGGCAGTTAATTCACCCCTCCACTTT.

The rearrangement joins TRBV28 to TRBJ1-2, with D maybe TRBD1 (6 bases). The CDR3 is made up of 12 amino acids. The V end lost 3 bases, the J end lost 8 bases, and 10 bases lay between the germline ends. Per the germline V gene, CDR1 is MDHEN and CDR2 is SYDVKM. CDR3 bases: TGTGCCAGCAGTTTTACAGGGACGGGCTACACCTTC. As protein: CASSFTGTGYTF.

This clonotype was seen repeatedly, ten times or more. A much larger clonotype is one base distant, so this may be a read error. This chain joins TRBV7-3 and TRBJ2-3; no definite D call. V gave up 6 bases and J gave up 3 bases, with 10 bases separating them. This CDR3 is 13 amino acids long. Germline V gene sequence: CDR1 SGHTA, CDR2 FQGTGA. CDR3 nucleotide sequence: TGTGCCAGCAGTGTATCCCCTACAGATACGCAGTATTTT. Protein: CASSVSPTDTQYF.

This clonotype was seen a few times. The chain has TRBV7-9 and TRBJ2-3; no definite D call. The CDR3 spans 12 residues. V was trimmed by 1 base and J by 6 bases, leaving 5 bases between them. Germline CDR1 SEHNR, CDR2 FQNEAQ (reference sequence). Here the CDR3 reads CASSLDVDTQYF. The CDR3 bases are TGTGCCAGCAGCTTAGATGTGGATACGCAGTATTTT.

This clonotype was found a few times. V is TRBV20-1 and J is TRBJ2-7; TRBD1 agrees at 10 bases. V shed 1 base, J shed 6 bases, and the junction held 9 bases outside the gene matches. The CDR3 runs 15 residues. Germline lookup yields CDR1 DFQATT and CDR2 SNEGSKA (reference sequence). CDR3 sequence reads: CSARGVVGQGLEQYF. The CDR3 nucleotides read TGCAGTGCTAGAGGTGTCGTGGGACAGGGGCTCGAGCAGTACTTC.

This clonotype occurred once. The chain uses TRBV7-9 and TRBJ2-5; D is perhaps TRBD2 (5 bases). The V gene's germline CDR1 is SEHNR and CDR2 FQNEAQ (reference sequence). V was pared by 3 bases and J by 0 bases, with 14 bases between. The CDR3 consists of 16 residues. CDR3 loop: CASSFMMRAYQETQYF. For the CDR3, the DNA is TGTGCCAGCAGCTTCATGATGAGGGCCTACCAAGAGACCCAGTACTTC.